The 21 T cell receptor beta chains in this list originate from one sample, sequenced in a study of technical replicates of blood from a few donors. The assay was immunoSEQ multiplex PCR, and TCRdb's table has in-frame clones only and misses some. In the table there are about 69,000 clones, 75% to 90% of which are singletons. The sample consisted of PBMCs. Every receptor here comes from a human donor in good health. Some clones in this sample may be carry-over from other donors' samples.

The CDR3 reads CASSARLVYNEQFF. The CDR3 nucleotides are TGTGCCAGCAGCGCCAGACTAGTTTACAATGAGCAGTTCTTC. The rearrangement joins TRBV9 to TRBJ2-1; a weak D match, TRBD2 (6 bases). Trimming pared 3 bases from V and 4 bases from J, leaving 11 bases between. The CDR3 loop spans 14 amino acids. Germline CDR1 and CDR2: SGDLS and YYNGEE.

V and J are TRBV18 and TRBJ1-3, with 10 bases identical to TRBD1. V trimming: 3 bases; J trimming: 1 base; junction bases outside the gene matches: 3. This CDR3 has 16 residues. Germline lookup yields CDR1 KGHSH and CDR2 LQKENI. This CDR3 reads CASSPDRGGSGNTIYF. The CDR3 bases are TGTGCCAGCTCACCGGACAGGGGGGGTTCTGGAAACACCATATATTTT. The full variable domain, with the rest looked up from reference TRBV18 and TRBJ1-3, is NAGVMQNPRHLVRRRGQEARLRCSPMKGHSHVYWYRQLPEEGLKFMVYLQKENIIDESGMPKERFSAEFPKEGPSILRIQQVVRGDSAAYFCASSPDRGGSGNTIYFGEGSWLTVV.

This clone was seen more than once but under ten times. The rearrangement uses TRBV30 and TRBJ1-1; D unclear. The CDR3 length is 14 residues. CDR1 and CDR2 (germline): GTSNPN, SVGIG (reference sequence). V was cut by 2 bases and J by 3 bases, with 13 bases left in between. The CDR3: CAWSSDPRDTEAFF. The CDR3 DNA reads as TGTGCCTGGAGTAGTGATCCACGGGACACTGAAGCTTTCTTT. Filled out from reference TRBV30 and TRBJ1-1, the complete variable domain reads SQTIHQWPATLVQPVGSPLSLECTVEGTSNPNLYWYRQAAGRGLQLLFYSVGIGQISSEVPQNLSASRPQDRQFILSSKKLLLSDSGFYLCAWSSDPRDTEAFFGQGTRLTVV.

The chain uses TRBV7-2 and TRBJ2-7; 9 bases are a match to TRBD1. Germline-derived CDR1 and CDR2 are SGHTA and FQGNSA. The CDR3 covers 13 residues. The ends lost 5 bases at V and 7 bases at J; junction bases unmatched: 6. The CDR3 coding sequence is TGTGCCAGCAGCCAGGGACAGGGTGGGGAGCAGTACTTC. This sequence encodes CASSQGQGGEQYF.

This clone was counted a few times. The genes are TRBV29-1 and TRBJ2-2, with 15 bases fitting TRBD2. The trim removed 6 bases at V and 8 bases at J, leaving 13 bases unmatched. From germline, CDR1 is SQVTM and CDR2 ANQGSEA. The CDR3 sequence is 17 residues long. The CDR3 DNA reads TGCAGCGTCGACGGACTAGCGGGGGGGCTTAAGAGGGGGGAGCTGTTTTTT. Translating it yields CSVDGLAGGLKRGELFF.

The CDR3, as DNA: TGTGCCAGCAGGGGACTAGCGGGGGGTCTAGAGACCCAGTACTTC. This translates into CASRGLAGGLETQYF. The chain uses TRBV13 and TRBJ2-5; 15 bases are shared with TRBD2. With 6 bases clipped from V and 4 bases from J, the junction kept 3 bases outside the gene matches. Germline V gene sequence: CDR1 PRHDT, CDR2 FYEKMQ (reference sequence). The CDR3 is 15 amino acids.

The CDR3 DNA follows: TGCAGCGTTGCGAGTGGGGGGGGAGAGCAGTACTTC. This sequence encodes CSVASGGGEQYF. The chain recombines TRBV29-1 with TRBJ2-7; TRBD2 matches 7 bases. CDR1 is SQVTM, CDR2 ANQGSEA, per germline. Trimming removed 4 bases from V and 7 bases from J; junction bases left unmatched: 7. This CDR3 spans 12 amino acids.

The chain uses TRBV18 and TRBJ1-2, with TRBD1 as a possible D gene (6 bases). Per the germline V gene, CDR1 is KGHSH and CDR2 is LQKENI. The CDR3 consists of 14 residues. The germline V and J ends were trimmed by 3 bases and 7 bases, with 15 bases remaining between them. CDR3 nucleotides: TGTGCCAGCTCACCTCCCAGGGGACAAGGTGGCTACACCTTC. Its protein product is CASSPPRGQGGYTF.

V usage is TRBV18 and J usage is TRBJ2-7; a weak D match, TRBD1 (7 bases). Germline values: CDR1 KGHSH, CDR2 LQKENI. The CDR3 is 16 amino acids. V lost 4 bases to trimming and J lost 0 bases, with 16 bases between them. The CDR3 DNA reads TGTGCCAGCTCACAAGCGTCAGGGGGGACCTCCTACGAGCAGTACTTC. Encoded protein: CASSQASGGTSYEQYF.

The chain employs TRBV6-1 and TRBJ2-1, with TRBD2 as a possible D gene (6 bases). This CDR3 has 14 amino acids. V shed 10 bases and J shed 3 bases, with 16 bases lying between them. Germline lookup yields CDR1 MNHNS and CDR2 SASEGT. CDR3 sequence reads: CATTVQGGYNEQFF. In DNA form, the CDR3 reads TGTGCCACCACGGTGCAGGGAGGCTACAATGAGCAGTTCTTC.

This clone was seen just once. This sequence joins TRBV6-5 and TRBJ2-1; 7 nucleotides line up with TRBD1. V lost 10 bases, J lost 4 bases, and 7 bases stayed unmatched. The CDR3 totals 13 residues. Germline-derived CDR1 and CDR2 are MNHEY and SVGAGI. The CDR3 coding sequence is TGTGCCACCGGGACAGCTTTATACAATGAGCAGTTCTTC. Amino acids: CATGTALYNEQFF.

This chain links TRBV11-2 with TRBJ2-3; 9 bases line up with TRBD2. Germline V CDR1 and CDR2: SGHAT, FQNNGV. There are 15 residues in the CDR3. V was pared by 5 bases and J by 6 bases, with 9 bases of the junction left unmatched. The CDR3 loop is CASSDWRGGRDTQYF. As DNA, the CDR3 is TGTGCCAGCAGCGACTGGCGGGGGGGCCGGGATACGCAGTATTTT. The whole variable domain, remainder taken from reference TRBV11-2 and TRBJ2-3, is EAGVAQSPRYKIIEKRQSVAFWCNPISGHATLYWYQQILGQGPKLLIQFQNNGVVDDSQLPKDRFSAERLKGVDSTLKIQPAKLEDSAVYLCASSDWRGGRDTQYFGPGTRLTVL.

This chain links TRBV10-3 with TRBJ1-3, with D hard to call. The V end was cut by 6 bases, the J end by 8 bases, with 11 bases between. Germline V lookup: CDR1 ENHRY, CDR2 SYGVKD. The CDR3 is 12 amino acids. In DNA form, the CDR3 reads TGTGCCATCAGAATCCCGGAGTACACCATATATTTT. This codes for CAIRIPEYTIYF.

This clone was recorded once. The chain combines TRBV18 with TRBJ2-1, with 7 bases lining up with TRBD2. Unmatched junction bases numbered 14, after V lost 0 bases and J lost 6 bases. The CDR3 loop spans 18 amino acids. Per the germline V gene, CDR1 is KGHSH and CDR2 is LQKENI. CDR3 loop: CASSPPFLLGGNRNEQFF. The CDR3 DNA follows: TGTGCCAGCTCACCACCATTTCTGTTGGGGGGGAACCGCAATGAGCAGTTCTTC.

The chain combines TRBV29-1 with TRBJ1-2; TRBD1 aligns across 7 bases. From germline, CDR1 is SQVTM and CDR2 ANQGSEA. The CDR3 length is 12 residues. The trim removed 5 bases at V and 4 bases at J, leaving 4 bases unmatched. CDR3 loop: CSVPTGLYGYTF. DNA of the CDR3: TGCAGCGTTCCGACAGGGCTCTATGGCTACACCTTC.

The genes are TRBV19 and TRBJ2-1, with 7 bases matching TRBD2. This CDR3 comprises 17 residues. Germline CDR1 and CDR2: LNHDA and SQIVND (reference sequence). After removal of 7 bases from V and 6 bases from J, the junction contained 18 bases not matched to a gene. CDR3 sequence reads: CASKETSISPRGNEQFF. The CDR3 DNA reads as TGTGCCAGTAAGGAGACTAGCATCTCACCGCGGGGCAATGAGCAGTTCTTC.

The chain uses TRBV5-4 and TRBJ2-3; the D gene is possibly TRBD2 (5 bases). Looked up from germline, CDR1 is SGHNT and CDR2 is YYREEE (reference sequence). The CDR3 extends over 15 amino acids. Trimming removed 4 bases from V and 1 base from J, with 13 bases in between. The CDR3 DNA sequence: TGTGCCAGCAGCCGGGGTTGGATCCGCACAGATACGCAGTATTTT. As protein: CASSRGWIRTDTQYF.

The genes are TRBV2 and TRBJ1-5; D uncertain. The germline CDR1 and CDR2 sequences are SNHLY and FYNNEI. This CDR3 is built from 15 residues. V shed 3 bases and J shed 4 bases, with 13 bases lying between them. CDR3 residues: CASSDFSAGNQPQHF. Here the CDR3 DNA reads TGTGCCAGCAGTGATTTCTCGGCAGGAAATCAGCCCCAGCATTTT.

CDR3 amino acids: CASSSERLDRETQYF. DNA for the CDR3: TGCGCCAGCAGCTCCGAGAGACTAGACCGAGAGACCCAGTACTTC. The V call is TRBV5-1, the J call TRBJ2-5; a possible D gene is TRBD2 (6 bases). The CDR3 extends over 15 amino acids. In germline, CDR1 is SGHRS, CDR2 YFSETQ. V gave up 3 bases and J gave up 4 bases, with 16 bases separating them.

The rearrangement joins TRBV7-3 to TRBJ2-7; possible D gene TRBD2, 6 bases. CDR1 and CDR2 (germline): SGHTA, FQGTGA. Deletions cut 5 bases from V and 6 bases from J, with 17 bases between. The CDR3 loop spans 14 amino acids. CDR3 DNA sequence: TGTGCCAGCAGCCCCGGGACTTCTCCTAGCGAGCAGTACTTC. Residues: CASSPGTSPSEQYF.

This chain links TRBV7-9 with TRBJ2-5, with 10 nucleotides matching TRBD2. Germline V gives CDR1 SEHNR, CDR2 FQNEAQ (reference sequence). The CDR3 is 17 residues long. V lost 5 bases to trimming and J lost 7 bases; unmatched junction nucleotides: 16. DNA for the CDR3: TGTGCCAGCAGCCTCCCCTATCTAGCGGGGGTCAATGGGACCCAGTACTTC. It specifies CASSLPYLAGVNGTQYF.